This T cell receptor (beta chain) was obtained from a study of beta chain features in type 1 diabetes. V was clipped by 2 bases and J by 6 bases, with 11 bases between them. The CDR3 runs to 14 residues. Germline loops: CDR1 SGHDN, CDR2 FVKESK. The authors reverse transcribed all of the isolated RNA, so sequencing captured expressed TCRB transcripts. Assay: immunoSEQ multiplex PCR; the TCRdb copy retains only in-frame clones and omits some. The data contain some 200,000 clones, about a tenth of them singletons. This clone was counted ten times or more. This TCR derives from a man aged 18-30 years in good health. The material sequenced was central memory CD4+ T cells from blood. The chain recombines TRBV14 with TRBJ2-1, with D tentatively TRBD2 (6 bases). The CDR3 loop reads CASSQLLGGNEQFF. The CDR3 coding sequence is TGTGCCAGCAGCCAACTTTTGGGGGGCAATGAGCAGTTCTTC.